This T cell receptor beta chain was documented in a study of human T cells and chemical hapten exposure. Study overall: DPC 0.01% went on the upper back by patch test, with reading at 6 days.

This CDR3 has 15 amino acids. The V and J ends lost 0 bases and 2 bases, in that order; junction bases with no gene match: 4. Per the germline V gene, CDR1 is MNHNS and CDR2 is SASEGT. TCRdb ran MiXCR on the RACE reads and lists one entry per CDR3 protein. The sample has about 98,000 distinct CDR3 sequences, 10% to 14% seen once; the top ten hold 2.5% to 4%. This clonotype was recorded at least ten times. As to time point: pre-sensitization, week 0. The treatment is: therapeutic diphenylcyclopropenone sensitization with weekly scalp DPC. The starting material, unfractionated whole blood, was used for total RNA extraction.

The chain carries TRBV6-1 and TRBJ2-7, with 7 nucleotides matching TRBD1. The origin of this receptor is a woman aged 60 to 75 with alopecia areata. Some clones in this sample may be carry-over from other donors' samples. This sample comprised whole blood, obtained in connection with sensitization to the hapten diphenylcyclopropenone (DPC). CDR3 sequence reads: CASSEAYRGTYEQYF. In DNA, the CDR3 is TGTGCCAGCAGTGAAGCTTACAGGGGAACCTACGAGCAGTACTTC.